The 30 T cell receptor beta chains below come from one sample, sequenced in a study of metastatic and nonmetastatic thyroid tumors. TCRdb ran MiXCR on the PCR reads. The sample contains around 26,000 clones, less than 15% of which appear only once. Patients were all untreated before their thyroid surgery. Sequencing input: blood. These receptors were obtained from a female donor with papillary thyroid cancer or a benign thyroid nodule (not recorded which). Some clones in this sample may be carry-over from other donors' samples.

The V and J genes are TRBV6-2 or TRBV6-3 and TRBJ2-7, with D possibly being TRBD1 (7 bases). The ends were cut back, 7 bases at V and 7 bases at J, with 23 bases in the middle. The CDR3 runs to 15 residues. Germline V gene data show CDR1 as MNHEY and CDR2 as SVGEGT. CDR3 nucleotides: TGTGCCAGCACCGTGTCCGGGACAGCGGGCTTGGAGCAGTACTTC. Translating gives CASTVSGTAGLEQYF.

This clone has just a few counts. A read error is possible here, since a much larger clone lies one base away. The chain joins TRBV9 to TRBJ2-5; possible D gene TRBD1, 6 bases. The CDR3 loop spans 15 amino acids. The germline V gene has CDR1 SGDLS and CDR2 YYNGEE. V was pared by 6 bases and J by 2 bases, with 17 bases between. CDR3 sequence: CASNFETGLQETQYF. Written as DNA, the CDR3 is TGTGCCAGCAACTTCGAAACAGGGCTTCAAGAGACCCAGTACTTC.

This clone was found many times. The same CDR3 can be traced to other DNA sequences in this sample. V gene TRBV7-2 combines with J gene TRBJ1-1, with a weak D call TRBD1 (5 bases). Trimming cost V 7 bases and J 4 bases, with 16 bases left between them. Germline V lookup: CDR1 SGHTA, CDR2 FQGNSA. This CDR3 region has 14 residues. CDR3 sequence reads: CASNQWAGITEAFF. The CDR3 nucleotides read TGTGCCAGCAACCAGTGGGCAGGGATCACTGAAGCTTTCTTT.

This chain connects TRBV30 to TRBJ2-7; weak D call: TRBD2 (6 bases). From germline, CDR1 is GTSNPN and CDR2 SVGIG (reference sequence). The CDR3 is 15 residues long. V lost 3 bases and J lost 0, with 15 bases in between. The CDR3 loop is CAWRGDWGNSYEQYF. The CDR3 DNA reads as TGTGCCTGGAGGGGGGACTGGGGGAACTCCTACGAGCAGTACTTC.

Here the CDR3 DNA reads TGCGCCAGCAGCTTCGATGGGACAGACAATCAGCCCCAGCATTTT. This translates into CASSFDGTDNQPQHF. The chain uses TRBV5-1 and TRBJ1-5; 7 bases fit TRBD1. The CDR3 has 15 amino acids. The junction had 5 bases not matched to a gene; V was cut back by 2 bases and J by 3 bases. Germline lookup yields CDR1 SGHRS and CDR2 YFSETQ. The whole variable domain, filled in from reference TRBV5-1 and TRBJ1-5, reads KAGVTQTPRYLIKTRGQQVTLSCSPISGHRSVSWYQQTPGQGLQFLFEYFSETQRNKGNFPGRFSGRQFSNSRSEMNVSTLELGDSALYLCASSFDGTDNQPQHFGDGTRLSIL.

This clone was picked up many times. V and J are TRBV20-1 and TRBJ1-2, with TRBD1 matching 7 bases. The ends lost 5 bases at V and 4 bases at J; junction bases unmatched: 4. The germline CDR1 and CDR2 sequences are DFQATT and SNEGSKA (reference sequence). This CDR3 is built from 12 residues. CDR3 loop: CSAAGGVYGYTF. The CDR3, as DNA: TGCAGTGCTGCAGGGGGGGTCTATGGCTACACCTTC.

About this clone: Germline and junction disagree at one end, which may indicate a read error. The same CDR3 arises from other DNA sequences in this sample as well. This chain connects TRBV9 to TRBJ2-7, with 9 bases aligning to TRBD1. Germline loops: CDR1 SGDLS, CDR2 YYNGEE. This CDR3 has 15 residues. Here the CDR3 DNA reads TGTGCTAGCAGCGCAGGACAGGGGCCTACCTACGAGCAGTACTTC. This encodes CASSAGQGPTYEQYF. Together with reference TRBV9 and TRBJ2-7, the CDR3 gives the full variable domain: DSGVTQTPKHLITATGQRVTLRCSPRSGDLSVYWYQQSLDQGLQFLIQYYNGEERAKGNILERFSAQQFPDLHSELNLSSLELGDSALYFCASSAGQGPTYEQYFGPGTRLTVT.

There are many counts of this clone. The rearrangement joins TRBV6-1 to TRBJ2-1; unclear D gene. The CDR3 is 13 residues long. Germline values: CDR1 MNHNS, CDR2 SASEGT. Trimming shortened V by 5 bases and J by 3 bases, and 8 bases separated the two germline ends. The CDR3 region has the DNA TGTGCCAGCAGTTTTAGATACTACAATGAGCAGTTCTTC. It encodes CASSFRYYNEQFF.

This clone has a count of ten or more. The V and J genes are TRBV6-5 and TRBJ2-1, with TRBD2 matching over 7 bases. CDR1 is MNHEY and CDR2 is SVGAGI in the germline V gene. V lost 2 bases, J lost 5 bases, and 12 bases stayed unmatched. The CDR3 spans 17 residues. This CDR3 reads CASSYEFAGVGDNEQFF. DNA for the CDR3: TGTGCCAGCAGTTACGAGTTCGCGGGGGTCGGAGACAATGAGCAGTTCTTC.

At least ten counts were recorded for this clone. The CDR3 loop reads CASSPSNSRTDTQYF. The CDR3 nucleotides read TGTGCCAGCTCACCAAGTAACAGCCGAACAGATACGCAGTATTTT. The gene calls are TRBV18 and TRBJ2-3; D unclear. This CDR3 is built from 15 residues. The V gene lost 2 bases and the J gene lost 3 bases, with 12 bases spanning the gap. Germline V gene data show CDR1 as KGHSH and CDR2 as LQKENI. The variable domain in full, with the rest retrieved from reference TRBV18 and TRBJ2-3, is NAGVMQNPRHLVRRRGQEARLRCSPMKGHSHVYWYRQLPEEGLKFMVYLQKENIIDESGMPKERFSAEFPKEGPSILRIQQVVRGDSAAYFCASSPSNSRTDTQYFGPGTRLTVL.

This clone appeared many times. The chain combines TRBV20-1 with TRBJ2-3, with TRBD2 matching 14 bases. The CDR3 sequence is 14 residues long. Trimming took 5 bases from V and 4 from J; bases not matched to a gene: 2. The germline CDR1 and CDR2 sequences are DFQATT and SNEGSKA (reference sequence). CDR3 nucleotide sequence: TGCAGTGCTGGGACTAGCGGGAGTCCAGATACGCAGTATTTT. It yields the protein CSAGTSGSPDTQYF.

The chain joins TRBV10-3 to TRBJ2-3; D perhaps matches TRBD1 (7 bases). The CDR3 is 13 amino acids. CDR1 is ENHRY and CDR2 is SYGVKD in the germline V gene. Deletions cut 10 bases from V and 7 bases from J, with 18 bases between. In DNA, the CDR3 is TGTGCCAGCGGGACAGTGGATCCATATACGCAGTATTTT. This translates into CASGTVDPYTQYF.

This clone was seen many times. The V and J genes are TRBV5-1 and TRBJ2-7; TRBD2 matches 9 bases. Germline lookup yields CDR1 SGHRS and CDR2 YFSETQ. The trim removed 4 bases at V and 3 bases at J, leaving 11 bases unmatched. This CDR3 has 16 amino acids. DNA for the CDR3: TGCGCCAGCAGCAACCCGGGACTAGCAGGAAACTACGAGCAGTACTTC. It encodes CASSNPGLAGNYEQYF. Combining the CDR3 with reference TRBV5-1 and TRBJ2-7 gives the whole variable domain KAGVTQTPRYLIKTRGQQVTLSCSPISGHRSVSWYQQTPGQGLQFLFEYFSETQRNKGNFPGRFSGRQFSNSRSEMNVSTLELGDSALYLCASSNPGLAGNYEQYFGPGTRLTVT.

This clone was observed at least ten times. The J gene is TRBJ2-5, the V gene TRBV12-5; D perhaps matches TRBD1 (6 bases). Trimming took 1 base from V and 2 from J, leaving 11 bases between them. The V gene's germline CDR1 is LGHNT and CDR2 FRNRAP. CDR3 length equals 15 residues. This CDR3 reads CASGLAMDSQETQYF. The CDR3 DNA follows: TGTGCTAGTGGTTTGGCCATGGACAGTCAAGAGACCCAGTACTTC. Full variable domain (remainder filled in from reference TRBV12-5 and TRBJ2-5): DARVTQTPRHKVTEMGQEVTMRCQPILGHNTVFWYRQTMMQGLELLAYFRNRAPLDDSGMPKDRFSAEMPDATLATLKIQPSEPRDSAVYFCASGLAMDSQETQYFGPGTRLLVL.

In its sample, this clone was seen many times. The gene calls are TRBV12-3 or TRBV12-4 and TRBJ2-3; no definite D call. The CDR3 contains 13 residues. Trimming removed 1 base from V and 2 bases from J, with 4 bases in between. The DNA for the CDR3 is TGTGCCAGCAGTTTAGAAATCACAGATACGCAGTATTTT. As protein: CASSLEITDTQYF.

This clone showed up many times. CDR3 amino acids: CASSQDFRDNEQFF. CDR3 in DNA: TGTGCCAGCAGCCAAGATTTCAGGGACAATGAGCAGTTCTTC. The chain has TRBV3-1 and TRBJ2-1; a possible D gene is TRBD1 (5 bases). V was pared by 0 bases and J by 5 bases, with 8 bases between. The germline V gene has CDR1 LGHDT and CDR2 YNNKEL (reference sequence). The CDR3 totals 14 residues.

The rearrangement uses TRBV20-1 and TRBJ1-3; maybe TRBD1 (5 bases). V lost 0 bases and J 2 bases, leaving 17 bases between the germline ends. This CDR3 spans 17 amino acids. In germline, CDR1 is DFQATT, CDR2 SNEGSKA (reference sequence). The CDR3 nucleotides are TGCAGTGCTAGAGATCCCCGCCCCCCGGGGCCTGGAAACACCATATATTTT. It encodes CSARDPRPPGPGNTIYF.

This clone has at least ten counts. The CDR3 sequence is CASSQGRDFPRETQYF. DNA of the CDR3: TGCGCCAGCAGCCAAGGGCGGGATTTTCCACGCGAGACCCAGTACTTC. The rearrangement uses TRBV4-1 and TRBJ2-5; tentative D call: TRBD2 (6 bases). This CDR3 is built from 16 residues. V was clipped by 1 base and J by 5 bases, with 17 bases between them. Germline CDR1 MGHRA, CDR2 YSYEKL.

V is TRBV6-2 or TRBV6-3 and J is TRBJ2-1; D possibly uses TRBD1 or TRBD2 (5 bases each). This CDR3 has 15 residues. In germline, CDR1 is MNHEY, CDR2 SVGEGT. Trimming took off 7 bases at V and 4 bases at J, with 17 bases between the two ends. CDR3: CASNQGDPSYNEQFF. The DNA for the CDR3 is TGTGCCAGCAACCAAGGGGACCCATCATACAATGAGCAGTTCTTC.

This clone was detected many times. This sequence joins TRBV2 and TRBJ1-6; D is ambiguous. Deletions cut 2 bases from V and 7 bases from J, with 6 bases between. The CDR3 covers 13 residues. Per the germline V gene, CDR1 is SNHLY and CDR2 is FYNNEI. CDR3 nucleotides: TGTGCCAGCAGTGAACCTAGGAATTCACCCCTCCACTTT. It codes for CASSEPRNSPLHF.

This clone was counted at least ten times. A read error may be the cause here, since a much bigger clone is one base away. The V and J genes are TRBV24-1 and TRBJ2-6, with D possibly matching TRBD2 (5 bases). Germline CDR1 reads KGHDR; CDR2 reads SFDVKD. V was trimmed by 9 bases and J by 0 bases, leaving 14 bases between them. The length of the CDR3 is 16 residues. CDR3 loop: CATRGQFSSGANVLTF. The DNA of the CDR3 is TGTGCCACCCGGGGTCAGTTCAGCTCTGGGGCCAACGTCCTGACTTTC.

There are many counts of this clone. The CDR3 reads CSAISQRDSGSGNTIYF. The CDR3 coding sequence is TGCAGCGCAATCTCACAGAGGGACAGCGGCTCTGGAAACACCATATATTTT. The gene calls are TRBV29-1 and TRBJ1-3, with 7 bases matching TRBD1. CDR1 SQVTM and CDR2 ANQGSEA come from the germline V gene. The CDR3 spans 17 residues. Trimming at V came to 7 bases and at J to 0 bases, leaving 15 bases not matched to a gene.

This clone appeared a single time. In DNA, the CDR3 is TGTGCCAGTAGTATATGGGTGCCGACGAACACCGGGGAGCTGTTTTTT. It codes for CASSIWVPTNTGELFF. The chain joins TRBV19 to TRBJ2-2; D gene unclear. The V gene lost 2 bases and the J gene lost 0 bases, with 10 bases spanning the gap. The germline V gene encodes CDR1 LNHDA and CDR2 SQIVND (reference sequence). There are 16 residues in the CDR3.

By frequency in the sample, this clone is medium-sized (0.01 to 0.1%). The genes are TRBV6-1 and TRBJ1-2, with 7 positions matching TRBD1. V gave up 5 bases and J gave up 8 bases; unmatched junction bases: 8. The CDR3 consists of 13 residues. Germline CDR1 and CDR2: MNHNS and SASEGT. The CDR3 nucleotides read TGTGCCAGCAGTAGTCGGACAGGCTGGGGCTACACCTTC. Protein product: CASSSRTGWGYTF.

In its sample, this clone was seen many times. Other DNA sequences in the same sample also yield this CDR3. The chain has TRBV5-1 and TRBJ2-5; D is unclear. Germline V gene lookup returns CDR1 SGHRS and CDR2 YFSETQ. V lost 2 bases to trimming and J lost 5 bases, with 7 bases between them. The CDR3 contains 12 residues. CDR3 sequence (DNA): TGCGCCAGCAGCTTCCAAGCCGAGACCCAGTACTTC. Translation gives CASSFQAETQYF. Combining the CDR3 with reference TRBV5-1 and TRBJ2-5 gives the whole variable domain KAGVTQTPRYLIKTRGQQVTLSCSPISGHRSVSWYQQTPGQGLQFLFEYFSETQRNKGNFPGRFSGRQFSNSRSEMNVSTLELGDSALYLCASSFQAETQYFGPGTRLLVL.

This clone was detected ten times or more. V is TRBV6-1 and J is TRBJ1-4; the D is unclear. V was pared by 5 bases and J by 0 bases, with 7 bases between. Germline V CDR1 and CDR2: MNHNS, SASEGT. CDR3 length equals 14 residues. CDR3 protein: CASSTQPTNEKLFF. CDR3 coding DNA: TGTGCCAGCAGTACACAACCAACTAATGAAAAACTGTTTTTT.

V usage is TRBV2 and J usage is TRBJ2-5, with TRBD2 as a possible D gene (7 bases). V was cut by 3 bases and J by 10 bases, with 21 bases left in between. The germline CDR1 and CDR2 sequences are SNHLY and FYNNEI. The CDR3 extends over 15 amino acids. The CDR3 nucleotides are TGTGCCAGCAGTGAGGTGGGGGGGGCCAAAAACATCCAGTACTTC. It encodes CASSEVGGAKNIQYF. The variable domain in full, with the rest retrieved from reference TRBV2 and TRBJ2-5, is EPEVTQTPSHQVTQMGQEVILRCVPISNHLYFYWYRQILGQKVEFLVSFYNNEISEKSEIFDDQFSVERPDGSNFTLKIRSTKLEDSAMYFCASSEVGGAKNIQYFGPGTRLLVL.

The chain combines TRBV7-8 with TRBJ2-7; 7 bases are a match to TRBD1. V lost 2 bases, J lost 4 bases, and 5 bases stayed unmatched. Per the germline V gene, CDR1 is SGHVS and CDR2 is FQNEAQ. This CDR3 is 14 amino acids long. This CDR3 is CASSLQGQRYEQYF. CDR3 nucleotides: TGTGCCAGCAGCTTACAGGGACAGAGATACGAGCAGTACTTC.

This clone appeared many times. A much larger clone sits a single nucleotide away, making a read error possible. V and J are TRBV12-3 or TRBV12-4 and TRBJ2-2, with 7 bases lining up with TRBD2. There are 15 residues in the CDR3. With 11 bases clipped from V and 6 bases from J, the junction kept 15 bases outside the gene matches. The CDR3 region is CACILLSGTAGELFF. CDR3 sequence (DNA): TGTGCCTGCATCCTTTTAAGCGGGACGGCCGGGGAGCTGTTTTTT.

Concerning this clone itself: Mismatch with germline at one junction end may stem from a read error. The chain couples TRBV15 to TRBJ2-7; TRBD1 matches at 7 bases. CDR3 length: 18 residues. Germline V lookup: CDR1 LNHNV, CDR2 YYDKDF (reference sequence). The CDR3 loop is CATRRVPVDGTDSSEQYF. CDR3 in DNA: TGTGCCACCAGAAGAGTTCCAGTTGATGGGACAGATTCCTCCGAGCAGTACTTC.